This record concerns one T cell receptor beta chain sequence. Its antigen is not known. V lost 1 base and J 5 bases, leaving 13 bases between the germline ends. Looked up from germline, CDR1 is SGHDT and CDR2 is YYEEEE. This CDR3 is built from 15 residues. These data are taken from a study of cytomegalovirus exposure and HLA in healthy donors. Study results and caveats: Researchers catalogued 164 TCR beta chains as cytomegalovirus-associated.

This table comes from immunoSEQ multiplex PCR, and its TCRdb copy is limited to in-frame clones, with some not included. Among 90,000 or so clones, about 85% were seen once, and the ten largest hold 20%. Specimen: PBMCs. The sequence was collected from a man aged 18 to 30 in good health and CMV-seropositive. This sequence joins TRBV5-6 and TRBJ2-1, with D perhaps matching TRBD2 (6 bases). For the CDR3, the DNA is TGTGCCAGCAGCTTGCGGGGGAGGCCCAACAATGAGCAGTTCTTC. Translation gives CASSLRGRPNNEQFF.